This T cell receptor beta chain was sequenced during a study of cytomegalovirus exposure and HLA in healthy donors. V was pared by 7 bases and J by 0 bases, with 5 bases of the junction left unmatched. From germline, CDR1 is SQVTM and CDR2 ANQGSEA. This CDR3 spans 13 amino acids. PCR employed 60 Vbeta and 13 Jbeta primers. Only in-frame clones appear in the TCRdb table, and some are missing; sequencing was by immunoSEQ multiplex PCR. The sample has 100,000 or so clones; under 85% are singletons. V gene TRBV29-1 combines with J gene TRBJ1-1; 7 bases agree with TRBD1. Sequencing input: PBMCs. The TCR sequence derives from a middle-aged man in good health and CMV-seronegative. The CDR3 protein is CSALDRLNTEAFF. Here the CDR3 DNA reads TGCAGCGCCTTGGACAGGTTGAACACTGAAGCTTTCTTT.